This T cell receptor (beta chain) was recorded in a study of cytomegalovirus exposure and HLA in healthy donors. Concerning this clone itself: The antigen remains unidentified.

PCR primers comprised 60 Vbeta and 13 Jbeta primers. Methods used by the authors: Per a later analysis, the number of unique TCR beta chains was some 80 million, of which 9 million to 14 million were shared. Data came from immunoSEQ multiplex PCR; TCRdb stores just in-frame clones and leaves some out. The V and J calls and clone size were taken over from that table, and D and trimming were inferred from the DNA. The sample holds about 100,000 clones, over 75% seen once. The study's findings and limits: Relative to equally common others, HLA-associated TCR beta chains showed greater clonal expansion in a later analysis. The investigators catalogued 150 to 200 TCR beta chains as cytomegalovirus-associated. Information on immune exposure was restricted to one variable (CMV serostatus).

The CDR3 loop spans 14 amino acids. Germline assignment: CDR1 MDHEN and CDR2 SYDVKM. With V trimmed by 4 bases and J by 6 bases, 7 bases remained unmatched. The sequenced sample consisted of PBMCs. This clonotype was obtained from a male donor in good health and CMV-seronegative. The gene calls are TRBV28 and TRBJ2-7, with 9 nucleotides matching TRBD1. The CDR3 region is CASSSPGQGFEQYF. The CDR3 DNA is TGTGCCAGCAGTTCTCCGGGACAGGGCTTCGAGCAGTACTTC. Supplemented by reference TRBV28 and TRBJ2-7, the full variable domain reads DVKVTQSSRYLVKRTGEKVFLECVQDMDHENMFWYRQDPGLGLRLIYFSYDVKMKEKGDIPEGYSVSREKKERFSLILESASTNQTSMYLCASSSPGQGFEQYFGPGTRLTVT.